Given below is one TCR beta chain in context. Its cognate antigen is unknown. The junction and the germline gene differ at one end; a read error may be behind it. Time point indicated: persistent/refractory GD, antithyroid drugs over 5 years with positive TRAb. PBMC-derived RNA was used for the TCR library. CDR3 length equals 15 residues. The germline V gene encodes CDR1 SGHRS and CDR2 YFSETQ. The sample originates from a study of regulatory T cells in long-lasting Graves disease. Assembly of TCR beta libraries relied on iRepertoire HTBI primers together with Arm-PCR of CDR3 regions. TCRdb analysed the multiplex PCR reads with MiXCR anew, one entry per CDR3 protein. The profile shows about 660,000 distinct CDR3 sequences, about 32% of them singletons. Study findings and constraints: Gene preferences differed: TRBV28, TRBJ1-2, TRBJ2-5 in persistent cases.

Sequencing used peripheral blood mononuclear cells (PBMCs), obtained when the disease was refractory, from a patient treated with antithyroid drugs. V gene TRBV5-1 combines with J gene TRBJ1-2; 7 bases are a match to TRBD1. The receptor was derived from a female donor with Graves disease. For the CDR3, the DNA is TGTGCCAGCAGCCTTACAGGGGCGAGATACGATGGCTACACCTTC. The encoded protein is CASSLTGARYDGYTF.